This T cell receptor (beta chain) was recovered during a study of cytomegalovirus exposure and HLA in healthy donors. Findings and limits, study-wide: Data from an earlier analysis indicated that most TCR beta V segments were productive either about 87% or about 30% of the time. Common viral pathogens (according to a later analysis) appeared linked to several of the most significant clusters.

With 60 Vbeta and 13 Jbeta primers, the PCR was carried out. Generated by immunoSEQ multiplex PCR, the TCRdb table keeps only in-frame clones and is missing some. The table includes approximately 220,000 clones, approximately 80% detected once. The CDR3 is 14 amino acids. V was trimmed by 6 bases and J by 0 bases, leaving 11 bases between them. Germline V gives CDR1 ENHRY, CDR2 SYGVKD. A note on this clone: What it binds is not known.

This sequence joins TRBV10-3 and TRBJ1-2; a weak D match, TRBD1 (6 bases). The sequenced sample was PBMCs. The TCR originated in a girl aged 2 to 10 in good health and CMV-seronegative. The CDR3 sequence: CAIRPGQTNYGYTF. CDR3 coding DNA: TGTGCCATCAGACCAGGACAGACTAACTATGGCTACACCTTC.